The T cell receptor (beta chain) under discussion was sequenced for a study of T-cell reconstitution after alpha-beta-depleted transplantation in children. Unique molecular identifiers were used in preparing the TCRbeta library. A single record per CDR3 protein comes from TCRdb applying MiXCR to the PCR reads. Among hundreds of thousands of distinct CDR3 sequences listed, roughly 15% were seen once. Sequenced here: PBMCs from the stem cell graft donor, sampled from the stem cell graft. This TCR derives from a human donor who donated a stem cell graft to a child with acute myeloid leukemia.

CDR3 protein: CASSIAQRNEKLFF. In DNA form, the CDR3 reads TGTGCCAGTAGTATAGCCCAACGAAATGAAAAACTGTTTTTT. The rearrangement uses TRBV19 and TRBJ1-4, with unresolved D. V was clipped by 1 base and J by 5 bases, with 8 bases between them. The CDR3 loop spans 14 amino acids. The germline CDR1 and CDR2 sequences are LNHDA and SQIVND (reference sequence).